This TCR beta chain comes out of a study of graft-versus-host responses after intestinal transplantation. Study as a whole: Every transplant recipient was induced with anti-thymocyte globulin, then maintained on tacrolimus and steroids for approximately three years.

Study-level points and caveats: Among circulating GvH clones, peak levels were associated with early post-transplant declines in HvG clones.

The CDR3 totals 12 residues. CDR1 is LNHNV, CDR2 YYDKDF, per germline (reference sequence). The V and J ends lost 0 bases and 5 bases respectively, with 4 bases between them. The data were produced by immunoSEQ multiplex PCR, yet TCRdb's version contains in-frame clones alone and is incomplete. The data show fewer than 95,000 clones, around 93% seen once. With regard to this clone: What it binds is unknown.

This chain links TRBV15 with TRBJ2-5; no definite D call. The source was unstimulated CD8+ T cells sorted from spleen or lymph node cells, collected before intestinal transplant. This TCR derives from a human donor who received an intestinal transplant. The CDR3 DNA sequence: TGTGCCACCAGCAGAGATCGGGAGACCCAGTACTTC. Amino acids: CATSRDRETQYF.